This T cell receptor (beta chain) is drawn from a study of T cells generated in artificial thymic organoids. Study details: Some experiments further sorted thymic T cells to remove CD4 immature single positive or double positive precursors.

Looked up from germline, CDR1 is MGHRA and CDR2 is YSYEKL. Trimming removed 1 base at V and 5 bases at J, with 14 bases between. This CDR3 has 15 residues. Organoid and thymic CD3+TCRalphabeta+CD8 single positive T cells were FACS sorted before RNA extraction. In this sample, this clonotype turned up a few times. Separate semi-nested PCRs amplified TCRalpha and TCRbeta libraries using constant-region reverse primers in TRAC or TRBC. TCRdb called the 5' RACE reads again in MiXCR, with one record for every CDR3 protein. This sample has more than 8,000 distinct CDR3 sequences, with around 17% found just once.

Sequences were obtained from naive CD8+ T cells from the thymus. Subset defined: CD3+TCRalphabeta+CD8SP T cells; for blood, CD45RO-CCR7+ naive CD8+ T cells. This chain links TRBV4-1 with TRBJ1-1; no clear D gene. This sequence originates from a human donor who gave cord blood stem cells for thymic organoid culture, a cardiac surgery patient who gave postnatal thymus, or a blood donor (not recorded which). CDR3 coding DNA: TGCGCCAGCAGCCAAGTAATTTCCGGTAGGACTGAAGCTTTCTTT. Protein sequence: CASSQVISGRTEAFF.